The 3 T cell receptor beta chains below come from one sample, sequenced in a study of T cells expressing NK-cell markers. TCRdb reprocessed the 5' RACE reads, keeping one entry per CDR3 protein, no DNA. The table lists about 390,000 distinct CDR3 sequences. The specimen was blood T cells: a sorted CD56 or NKG2C T cell subset, CD4+ or CD8+ T cells, or bulk PBMC T cells (not recorded which). These receptors were collected from a woman between 50 and 59 years old in good health.

The chain links TRBV12-3 or TRBV12-4 to TRBJ2-1; the TCRdb D gene call, TRBD2, has no DNA to confirm it. There are 15 residues in the CDR3. The CDR3: CASRPAGGVRNEQFF.

The chain carries TRBV4-1 and TRBJ2-3; TCRdb's D call, TRBD1, is unchecked because there is no DNA. Per the germline V gene, CDR1 is MGHRA and CDR2 is YSYEKL. The CDR3 is made up of 16 amino acids. CDR3 sequence reads: CASSQDISGRGTTQYF.

J is TRBJ2-2 and V is TRBV15; TCRdb designates TRBD1, a call that cannot be tested without DNA. CDR1 and CDR2 (germline): LNHNV, YYDKDF (reference sequence). This CDR3 has 17 residues. CDR3 amino acids: CATSRSTGGADTGELFF.